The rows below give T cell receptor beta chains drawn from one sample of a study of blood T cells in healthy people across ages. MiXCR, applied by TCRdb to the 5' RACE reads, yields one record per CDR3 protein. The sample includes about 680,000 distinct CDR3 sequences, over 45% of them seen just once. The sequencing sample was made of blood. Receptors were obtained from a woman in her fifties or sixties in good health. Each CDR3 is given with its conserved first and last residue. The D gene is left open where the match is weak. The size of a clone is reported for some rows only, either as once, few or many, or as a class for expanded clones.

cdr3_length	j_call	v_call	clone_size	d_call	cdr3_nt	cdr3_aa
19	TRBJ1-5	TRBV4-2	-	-	TGTGCCAGCAGCCAGGGGAGGCGGGGGGCGCAGAGTAACAATCAGCCCCAGCATTTT	CASSQGRRGAQSNNQPQHF
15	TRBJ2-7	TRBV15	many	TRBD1	TGTGCCACCAGCAGAGCCAGACAGGGGGCGGGGGAGCAGTACTTC	CATSRARQGAGEQYF
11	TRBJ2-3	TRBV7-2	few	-	TGTGCCAGCAGCTTAGCGGGCTGGCAGTATTTT	CASSLAGWQYF
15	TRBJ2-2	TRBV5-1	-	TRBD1	TGCGCCAGCAGCTTGATGACAGGGTTCACCGGGGAGCTGTTTTTT	CASSLMTGFTGELFF
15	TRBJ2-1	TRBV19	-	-	TGTGCCAGTAGTTCGACCAGGATCTCCTACAATGAGCAGTTCTTC	CASSSTRISYNEQFF
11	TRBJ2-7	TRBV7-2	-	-	TGTGCCAGCAGCAAATCTAACGAGCAGTACTTC	CASSKSNEQYF
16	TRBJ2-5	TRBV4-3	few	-	TGCGCCAGCAGCCTAAACTGGGGAGGGGGCCAAGAGACCCAGTACTTC	CASSLNWGGGQETQYF
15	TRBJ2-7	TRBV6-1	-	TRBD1	TGTGCCAGCAGTGAGGGCGGGACAGGGGGCTCCGAGCAGTACTTC	CASSEGGTGGSEQYF
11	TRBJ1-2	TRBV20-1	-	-	TGCAGTAGATTGGGGGATGAGGGCTACACCTTC	CSRLGDEGYTF
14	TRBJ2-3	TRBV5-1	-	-	TGCGCCAGCAGTCCGATCCCCGCCCCAGATACGCAGTATTTT	CASSPIPAPDTQYF
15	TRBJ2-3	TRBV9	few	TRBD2	TGTGCCAGCAGCCCTAGAGATAGACTAGCTGGTACGCAGTATTTT	CASSPRDRLAGTQYF
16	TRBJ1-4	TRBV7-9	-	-	TGTGCCAGCAGCCAAGACAGGAGCAAGGACAATGAAAAACTGTTTTTT	CASSQDRSKDNEKLFF
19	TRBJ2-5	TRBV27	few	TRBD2	TGTGCCAGCAGCTACGCCCGAACTAGCGGGAGTCTGAGGTGGGAGACCCAGTACTTC	CASSYARTSGSLRWETQYF
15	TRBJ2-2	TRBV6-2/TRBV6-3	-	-	TGTGCCAGCAGTTACTCGTCGTCTAGGGTCGGGGAGCTGTTTTTT	CASSYSSSRVGELFF
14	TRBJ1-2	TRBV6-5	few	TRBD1	TGTGCCAGCAGAGGACAGGGGGCGAACTATGGCTACACCTTC	CASRGQGANYGYTF
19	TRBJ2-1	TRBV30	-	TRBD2	TGTGCCTGGAAACCGGGACTAGCGGCTATACAGAGCTCCTACAATGAGCAGTTCTTC	CAWKPGLAAIQSSYNEQFF
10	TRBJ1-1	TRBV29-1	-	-	TGCAGCGTTGGACAGACTGAAGCTTTCTTT	CSVGQTEAFF
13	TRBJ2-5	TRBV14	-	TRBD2	TGTGCCAGCACCCTAGCGGGAGTGGAGACCCAGTACTTC	CASTLAGVETQYF
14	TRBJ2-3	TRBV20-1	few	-	TGCAGTGCTAGACAGGAATGGAGTACAGATACGCAGTATTTT	CSARQEWSTDTQYF
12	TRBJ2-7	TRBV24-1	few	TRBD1	TGTGCCGTAGGGACAGGGGCCTACGAGCAGTACTTC	CAVGTGAYEQYF
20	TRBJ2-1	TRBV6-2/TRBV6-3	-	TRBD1	TGTGCCAGCAGTTTCCCGATGACAGGGGGAGGGTTAAAAGTGTACAATGAGCAGTTCTTC	CASSFPMTGGGLKVYNEQFF
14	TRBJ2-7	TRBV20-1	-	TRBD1	TGCAGTGCTTTAGACGACAGGGTTGGGTACGAGCAGTACTTC	CSALDDRVGYEQYF
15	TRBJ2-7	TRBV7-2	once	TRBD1	TGTGCCAGCAGCCCGGGACAGAGGACGAGTAATGAGCAGTACTTC	CASSPGQRTSNEQYF
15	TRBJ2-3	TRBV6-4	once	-	TGTGCCAGCAGTGACGAGGCGGGGCTCACAGATACGCAGTATTTT	CASSDEAGLTDTQYF
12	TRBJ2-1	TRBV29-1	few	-	TGCAGCGCCCCCGGGAACCTCAATGAGCAGTTCTTC	CSAPGNLNEQFF
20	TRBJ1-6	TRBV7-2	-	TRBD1	TGTGCCAGCAGCTTAGTCCTTTTGACAGGGTATAACTCCTATAATTCACCCCTCCACTTT	CASSLVLLTGYNSYNSPLHF
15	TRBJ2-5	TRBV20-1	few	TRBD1	TGCAGTGCTCAGGCCCGGGACAGGGATCAAGAGACCCAGTACTTC	CSAQARDRDQETQYF